The T cell receptor (beta chain) described here comes from a study of molecular identifiers for immune sequencing clone quantification. CDR1 is SGHNT and CDR2 is YYREEE in the germline V gene (reference sequence). CDR3 length: 15 amino acids. V lost 5 bases and J lost 2; bases outside the gene matches: 6. This clonotype was observed at least ten times. As yet, its antigen is unknown. Study conclusions and caveats: Barcode collisions between identical TCR molecules could shrink estimates of highly expanded clone sizes. Clonotypes topping 20 RNA copies carried over 97% of effector molecules but under 1% of naive ones.

CD8+CD4-CCR7+CD45RA+ cells were sorted as naive CD8 T cells. Previously described methods and listed TCR primers were used for bulk TCR libraries. TCRdb called the PCR reads again in MiXCR, with one record for every CDR3 protein. The table includes under 650,000 distinct CDR3 sequences, about 20% detected once. The chain recombines TRBV5-4 with TRBJ2-7, with 11 bases that match TRBD1. The origin of this receptor is a human donor in good health. Some libraries in this study had Jurkat cell RNA spiked in. The specimen sequenced was naive CD8+ T cells from blood, with Jurkat cell RNA spiked in. Subset: FACS-sorted CD8+CD4-CCR7+CD45RA+ naive T cells. Written as DNA, the CDR3 is TGTGCCAGCAGGCGGACAGGGGGCGACCCCTACGAGCAGTACTTC. Residues: CASRRTGGDPYEQYF.